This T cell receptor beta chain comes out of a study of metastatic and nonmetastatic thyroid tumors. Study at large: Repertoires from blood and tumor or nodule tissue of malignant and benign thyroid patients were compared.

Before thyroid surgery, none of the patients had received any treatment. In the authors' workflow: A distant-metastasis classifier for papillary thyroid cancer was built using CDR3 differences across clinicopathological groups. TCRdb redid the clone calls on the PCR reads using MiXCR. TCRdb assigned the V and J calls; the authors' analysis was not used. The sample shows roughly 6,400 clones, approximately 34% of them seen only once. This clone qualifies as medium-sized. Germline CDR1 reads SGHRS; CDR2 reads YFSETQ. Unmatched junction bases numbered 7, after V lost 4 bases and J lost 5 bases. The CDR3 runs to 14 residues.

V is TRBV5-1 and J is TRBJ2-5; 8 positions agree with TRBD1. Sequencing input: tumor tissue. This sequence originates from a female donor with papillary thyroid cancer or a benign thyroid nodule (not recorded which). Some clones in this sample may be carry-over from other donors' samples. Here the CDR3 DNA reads TGCGCCAGCAGCCTATCAGGGGGCCAGGAGACCCAGTACTTC. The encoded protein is CASSLSGGQETQYF. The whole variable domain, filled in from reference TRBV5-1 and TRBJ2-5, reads KAGVTQTPRYLIKTRGQQVTLSCSPISGHRSVSWYQQTPGQGLQFLFEYFSETQRNKGNFPGRFSGRQFSNSRSEMNVSTLELGDSALYLCASSLSGGQETQYFGPGTRLLVL.